In its sample, the clone carrying this TCR beta chain was seen a few times. Its antigen is not known. This sample stems from a study of response to subunit inactivated influenza vaccine. Study-wide findings and caveats: It was suggested by the authors that few new T cells are recruited by each seasonal influenza vaccination.

Germline CDR1 is SGDLS and CDR2 is YYNGEE. V lost 3 bases, J lost 6 bases, and 16 bases lay in between. The CDR3 totals 15 residues. TCRdb reprocessed the RT-PCR reads via MiXCR and lists one record per CDR3 protein. Of roughly 790,000 distinct CDR3 sequences in the sample, 21% were seen once. The rearrangement joins TRBV9 to TRBJ2-1, with a possible D match to TRBD1 (6 bases). The clonotype originates from a man in his fifties or sixties who received an inactivated influenza vaccine. The input for sequencing was PBMCs from blood, taken more than 4 days after vaccination. The CDR3 DNA is TGTGCCAGCAGCGGAGGGGTAGGGGGATTCAATGAGCAGTTCTTC. Protein product: CASSGGVGGFNEQFF. Drawing the rest from reference TRBV9 and TRBJ2-1, the complete variable domain is DSGVTQTPKHLITATGQRVTLRCSPRSGDLSVYWYQQSLDQGLQFLIQYYNGEERAKGNILERFSAQQFPDLHSELNLSSLELGDSALYFCASSGGVGGFNEQFFGPGTRLTVL.